These T cell receptor beta chains were read from a single sample in a study of blood T cell repertoires in COVID-19. This table comes from immunoSEQ multiplex PCR, and its TCRdb copy is limited to in-frame clones, with some not included. The table lists nearly 250,000 clones, approximately 84% of them singletons. Sequencing was carried out using peripheral blood. The receptors stem from a woman aged 80 or over with acute or convalescent COVID-19. Each CDR3 is given with its conserved first and last residue. The D gene is left open where the match is weak. Expanded clones are given a class, and other clones once, few, many or no size at all.

CDR3 DNA: TGTGCCAGCAGTCCCGGGACAGGGGGCGATCAGCCCCAGCATTTT; CDR3 protein: CASSPGTGGDQPQHF; CDR3 length: 15; V gene: TRBV28; clone size: -; J gene: TRBJ1-5; D gene: TRBD1
CDR3 DNA: TGTGCCAGCAGGAGGGGACAGGGGGCTTCGCCCTATGGCTACACCTTC; CDR3 protein: CASRRGQGASPYGYTF; CDR3 length: 16; V gene: TRBV2; clone size: once; J gene: TRBJ1-2; D gene: TRBD1
CDR3 DNA: TGTGCCAGCTCACCAGACCCCACAGGCGGGGGAGGGCCCCAGCATTTT; CDR3 protein: CASSPDPTGGGGPQHF; CDR3 length: 16; V gene: TRBV18; clone size: -; J gene: TRBJ1-5; D gene: -
CDR3 DNA: TGTGCCAGCATACAGAGAAACACCATATATTTT; CDR3 protein: CASIQRNTIYF; CDR3 length: 11; V gene: TRBV6-6; clone size: -; J gene: TRBJ1-3; D gene: -
CDR3 DNA: TGTGCCACCAGCAGAGATCCGAGAGGCGGCTCCTCCGAGCAGTACTTC; CDR3 protein: CATSRDPRGGSSEQYF; CDR3 length: 16; V gene: TRBV15; clone size: once; J gene: TRBJ2-7; D gene: -
CDR3 DNA: TGCAGCGGTAGACAGTCGAACACTGAAGCTTTCTTT; CDR3 protein: CSGRQSNTEAFF; CDR3 length: 12; V gene: TRBV29-1; clone size: -; J gene: TRBJ1-1; D gene: -
CDR3 DNA: TGTGCCAGCAGTTCTCCAGGGTTGACCTACGAGCAGTACTTC; CDR3 protein: CASSSPGLTYEQYF; CDR3 length: 14; V gene: TRBV4-2; clone size: -; J gene: TRBJ2-7; D gene: -
CDR3 DNA: TGCAGCGTCCTTAGCAATCAGCCCCAGCATTTT; CDR3 protein: CSVLSNQPQHF; CDR3 length: 11; V gene: TRBV29-1; clone size: few; J gene: TRBJ1-5; D gene: -
CDR3 DNA: TGTGCCAGCAGTTTCACTAGCGGGGGGAGATACAATGAGCAGTTCTTC; CDR3 protein: CASSFTSGGRYNEQFF; CDR3 length: 16; V gene: TRBV28; clone size: -; J gene: TRBJ2-1; D gene: TRBD2
CDR3 DNA: TGTGCCAGCAGCCGAACCAGACAGGTGGCCACGTACTTC; CDR3 protein: CASSRTRQVATYF; CDR3 length: 13; V gene: TRBV7-8; clone size: -; J gene: TRBJ2-5; D gene: -
CDR3 DNA: TGTGCCAGCAGCCCATACCGCCGACAGACCTACGAGCAGTACTTC; CDR3 protein: CASSPYRRQTYEQYF; CDR3 length: 15; V gene: TRBV3-1/TRBV3-2; clone size: few; J gene: TRBJ2-7; D gene: -
CDR3 DNA: TGTGCCAGCAGCCCAGGCGAGAAAATGAACACTGAAGCTTTCTTT; CDR3 protein: CASSPGEKMNTEAFF; CDR3 length: 15; V gene: TRBV4-2; clone size: -; J gene: TRBJ1-1; D gene: -
CDR3 DNA: TGTGCCAGCAGCCAGACAGGGTTAGCGGCCAGCTCCTACAATGAGCAGTTCTTC; CDR3 protein: CASSQTGLAASSYNEQFF; CDR3 length: 18; V gene: TRBV28; clone size: -; J gene: TRBJ2-1; D gene: -
CDR3 DNA: TGTGCCAGCAGCAATGTCGCCTACGAGCAGTACTTC; CDR3 protein: CASSNVAYEQYF; CDR3 length: 12; V gene: TRBV7-2; clone size: few; J gene: TRBJ2-7; D gene: -
CDR3 DNA: TGTGCCAGCAGCCCCAGGGACAGCAAAGGGTATGGCTACACCTTC; CDR3 protein: CASSPRDSKGYGYTF; CDR3 length: 15; V gene: TRBV9; clone size: -; J gene: TRBJ1-2; D gene: TRBD1
CDR3 DNA: TGCGCCAGCACCCCGACAGGGGGAACGGACACTGAAGCTTTCTTT; CDR3 protein: CASTPTGGTDTEAFF; CDR3 length: 15; V gene: TRBV10-1; clone size: few; J gene: TRBJ1-1; D gene: TRBD1
CDR3 DNA: TGTGCCAGCTCACCACTACGACAGGGCGCTGAAGCTTTCTTT; CDR3 protein: CASSPLRQGAEAFF; CDR3 length: 14; V gene: TRBV18; clone size: -; J gene: TRBJ1-1; D gene: TRBD1
CDR3 DNA: TGTGCCAGCAGCCCAACGGGCGCGGGACGCTCCTACAATGAGCAGTTCTTC; CDR3 protein: CASSPTGAGRSYNEQFF; CDR3 length: 17; V gene: TRBV7-6; clone size: -; J gene: TRBJ2-1; D gene: -
CDR3 DNA: TGTGCCAGCAGCCGTGGAGCCCTTAGCACAGATACGCAGTATTTT; CDR3 protein: CASSRGALSTDTQYF; CDR3 length: 15; V gene: TRBV3-1/TRBV3-2; clone size: -; J gene: TRBJ2-3; D gene: -
CDR3 DNA: TGTGCCAGCCGCGCACAGGGACAAGATAATTCACCCCTCCACTTT; CDR3 protein: CASRAQGQDNSPLHF; CDR3 length: 15; V gene: TRBV6-5; clone size: -; J gene: TRBJ1-6; D gene: -
CDR3 DNA: TGTGCCATCAGCATTTTTTCCTACAATGAGCAGTTCTTC; CDR3 protein: CAISIFSYNEQFF; CDR3 length: 13; V gene: TRBV10-3; clone size: few; J gene: TRBJ2-1; D gene: -
CDR3 DNA: TGCAGCGTTGAAGGGGGAGGATCTAACTATGGCTACACCTTC; CDR3 protein: CSVEGGGSNYGYTF; CDR3 length: 14; V gene: TRBV29-1; clone size: once; J gene: TRBJ1-2; D gene: -
CDR3 DNA: TGTGCCAGCAGTTTGGGCGTGAACACTGAAGCTTTCTTT; CDR3 protein: CASSLGVNTEAFF; CDR3 length: 13; V gene: TRBV12-3/TRBV12-4; clone size: -; J gene: TRBJ1-1; D gene: -
CDR3 DNA: TGTGCCAGCAGTCAGCAGGGGTTCGGAACCTACGAGCAGTACTTC; CDR3 protein: CASSQQGFGTYEQYF; CDR3 length: 15; V gene: TRBV5-5; clone size: -; J gene: TRBJ2-7; D gene: -
CDR3 DNA: TGCAGCGTTGAACCCGGACTAGCGGGAAATGAGCAGTTCTTC; CDR3 protein: CSVEPGLAGNEQFF; CDR3 length: 14; V gene: TRBV29-1; clone size: -; J gene: TRBJ2-1; D gene: TRBD2